Included here is one T cell receptor (beta chain) sequence, with context. This record comes from a study of early T cells in non-severe SARS-CoV-2 infection. About the research overall: Unpaired chains resulted from sequencing bulk RNA of unsorted whole blood.

Attached unique molecular identifiers marked individual cDNA molecules. TCRdb re-called the 5' RACE reads with MiXCR, one entry per CDR3 protein. Of approximately 71,000 distinct CDR3 sequences listed, around 12% are singletons. The V segment lost 7 bases and the J segment 5 bases; nucleotides outside the gene matches: 14. CDR1 is SGHDT, CDR2 YYEEEE, per germline. The CDR3 runs 16 residues. This clonotype originated in an adult who was a healthcare worker with PCR-confirmed SARS-CoV-2 infection or an uninfected control (not recorded which). The sample here was whole blood, taken at baseline. This rearrangement joins TRBV5-6 to TRBJ1-5, with 8 nucleotides matching TRBD1. The CDR3 loop reads CASPAAGTGRYQPQHF. Here the CDR3 DNA reads TGTGCCAGCCCGGCAGCCGGGACAGGACGCTATCAGCCCCAGCATTTT.